This T cell receptor (beta chain) was observed in a study of cytomegalovirus exposure and HLA in healthy donors. Produced via immunoSEQ multiplex PCR; TCRdb's table is partial and in-frame only. The data contain 250,000 to 350,000 clones, around 86% of them singletons. CDR3 length equals 14 residues. The V end was cut by 3 bases, the J end by 5 bases, with 13 bases between. The germline V gene encodes CDR1 SGHTA and CDR2 FQGNSA. The genes are TRBV7-2 and TRBJ2-5; D remains ambiguous. Sequenced input: PBMCs. This clonotype was sampled from a woman aged 18-30 years in good health and CMV-seronegative. CDR3: CASSLRDRSETQYF. As DNA, the CDR3 is TGTGCCAGCAGCTTGAGAGATAGGAGCGAGACCCAGTACTTC. Using reference TRBV7-2 and TRBJ2-5 for the parts outside the CDR3, the full variable domain is GAGVSQSPSNKVTEKGKDVELRCDPISGHTALYWYRQSLGQGLEFLIYFQGNSAPDKSGLPSDRFSAERTGGSVSTLTIQRTQQEDSAVYLCASSLRDRSETQYFGPGTRLLVL.